These 19 T cell receptor beta chains were all obtained from the same sample, sequenced in a study of CD8 T cells in Susac syndrome. RNA was extracted with the RNeasy kit, and a quantity of roughly 0.5 to 1 ug was reverse transcribed using random hexamers. One entry per CDR3 protein results from TCRdb running MiXCR on the immunoSEQ multiplex PCR reads. The sample holds 130,000 to 150,000 distinct CDR3 sequences, approximately 95% seen once. Sequencing was performed on CD8+ T cells from PBMCs. The receptors come from a human donor in good health.

The chain combines TRBV29-1 with TRBJ2-1, with D possibly TRBD2 on 5 matching bases. This CDR3 is 12 amino acids long. The V gene's germline CDR1 is SQVTM and CDR2 ANQGSEA. Trimming took off 6 bases at V and 4 bases at J, with 10 bases between the two ends. The CDR3 nucleotides are TGCAGCGTCCAGCGGCCGTACAATGAGCAGTTCTTC. This codes for CSVQRPYNEQFF.

This rearrangement joins TRBV1 to TRBJ1-1. TRBV1 is marked as a pseudogene. This CDR3 comprises 17 residues. The CDR3 reads CTSSHLPEATASTEAFF. CDR3 sequence (DNA): TGCACCAGCAGCCACCTACCCGAGGCCACTGCTAGCACTGAAGCTTTCTTT.

The chain couples TRBV5-4 to TRBJ2-7; no reliable D call. Germline V gives CDR1 SGHNT, CDR2 YYREEE (reference sequence). There are 14 residues in the CDR3. The ends were cut back, 1 base at V and 5 bases at J, with 13 bases in the middle. CDR3 DNA sequence: TGTGCCAGCAGCTTGTCTTATAGCCCGGACGAGCAGTACTTC. Translation: CASSLSYSPDEQYF.

The CDR3 is CSARILTENTEAFF. CDR3 in DNA: TGCAGTGCTAGGATTCTCACGGAAAACACTGAAGCTTTCTTT. The chain is built from TRBV20-1 and TRBJ1-1; D call uncertain. V was clipped by 3 bases and J by 2 bases, with 13 bases between them. The CDR3 is 14 amino acids. Germline V gives CDR1 DFQATT, CDR2 SNEGSKA (reference sequence).

The rearrangement uses TRBV15 and TRBJ2-1, with 7 bases matching TRBD2. This CDR3 spans 15 amino acids. The ends lost 0 bases at V and 7 bases at J; junction bases unmatched: 6. The germline gives CDR1 LNHNV, CDR2 YYDKDF (reference sequence). As DNA, the CDR3 is TGTGCCACCAGCAGAGATCGGCGGGAGTATAATGAGCAGTTCTTC. It yields the protein CATSRDRREYNEQFF.

The J gene is TRBJ2-7, the V gene TRBV4-3; D may be TRBD2 (7 bases). The length of the CDR3 is 16 residues. Germline V gene data show CDR1 as LGHNA and CDR2 as YSLEER. The V end was cut by 3 bases, the J end by 5 bases, with 20 bases between. In nucleotides, the CDR3 is TGCGCCAGCAGCCATCGCCGGACAGCTACTAGCGACGAGCAGTACTTC. Its protein product is CASSHRRTATSDEQYF.

The J gene is TRBJ2-5, the V gene TRBV27, with D perhaps TRBD1 (6 bases). The CDR3 is 15 residues long. Trimming removed 5 bases from V and 5 bases from J, with 18 bases in between. Germline CDR1 MNHEY, CDR2 SMNVEV (reference sequence). CDR3 in amino acids: CASSPGTYGGETQYF. The CDR3 DNA sequence: TGTGCCAGCAGTCCCGGGACCTATGGGGGCGAGACCCAGTACTTC.

The chain is built from TRBV20-1 and TRBJ2-7; 8 positions match TRBD1. From germline, CDR1 is DFQATT and CDR2 SNEGSKA (reference sequence). V lost 0 bases and J lost 3; bases outside the gene matches: 7. The CDR3 extends over 15 amino acids. CDR3 region: CSARDVGQANYEQYF. The CDR3 DNA is TGCAGTGCTAGAGATGTGGGACAGGCCAACTACGAGCAGTACTTC.

This chain uses TRBV4-1 with TRBJ2-1, with 8 bases that match TRBD2. The germline V gene has CDR1 MGHRA and CDR2 YSYEKL. CDR3 length: 15 residues. The trim removed 2 bases at V and 6 bases at J, leaving 6 bases unmatched. CDR3: CASSQPGLDFNEQFF. CDR3 DNA sequence: TGCGCCAGCAGCCAACCGGGACTAGATTTCAATGAGCAGTTCTTC.

V and J are TRBV30 and TRBJ1-2; D gene unclear. CDR1 is GTSNPN, CDR2 SVGIG, per germline (reference sequence). V lost 1 base and J lost 1, with 1 base in between. CDR3 length: 11 residues. The CDR3 DNA follows: TGTGCCTGGAGTGGTAACTATGGCTACACCTTC. It codes for CAWSGNYGYTF.

The chain uses TRBV20-1 and TRBJ1-2, with a weak D call TRBD1 (5 bases). V was pared by 3 bases and J by 2 bases, with 16 bases between. CDR1 is DFQATT, CDR2 SNEGSKA, per germline (reference sequence). CDR3 size: 15 residues. CDR3 protein: CSASGRLAGNYGYTF. The CDR3 DNA follows: TGCAGTGCTAGCGGGCGACTCGCAGGGAACTATGGCTACACCTTC.

The chain joins TRBV4-1 to TRBJ1-1; D gene ambiguous. The CDR3 length is 14 residues. The germline V and J ends were trimmed by 3 bases and 4 bases, with 12 bases remaining between them. CDR1 is MGHRA and CDR2 is YSYEKL in the germline V gene. CDR3: CASSHVGGRTEAFF. CDR3 bases: TGCGCCAGCAGCCACGTAGGAGGCCGCACTGAAGCTTTCTTT.

Here the CDR3 reads CASILTPGSGTEAFF. The CDR3 DNA reads TGTGCCAGCATCCTAACACCGGGATCGGGCACTGAAGCTTTCTTT. The rearrangement uses TRBV27 and TRBJ1-1; no firm D call. In germline, CDR1 is MNHEY, CDR2 SMNVEV (reference sequence). The CDR3 consists of 15 residues. V lost 7 bases to trimming and J lost 4 bases, with 19 bases between them.

The chain joins TRBV28 to TRBJ2-5, with 13 bases lining up with TRBD2. The CDR3 contains 16 residues. CDR1 MDHEN and CDR2 SYDVKM come from the germline V gene. Trimming took 7 bases from V and 1 from J; bases not matched to a gene: 6. Here the CDR3 DNA reads TGTGCCAGCAACAAACTAGCGGGAGGGGGCCAAGAGACCCAGTACTTC. This encodes CASNKLAGGGQETQYF.

This rearrangement joins TRBV30 to TRBJ2-2; D is uncertain. The V and J ends lost 4 bases and 2 bases respectively, with 5 bases between them. This CDR3 is 12 amino acids long. Germline values: CDR1 GTSNPN, CDR2 SVGIG (reference sequence). The CDR3, as DNA: TGTGCCTGGACGGAAAACACCGGGGAGCTGTTTTTT. It codes for CAWTENTGELFF. Based on the CDR3 plus reference TRBV30 and TRBJ2-2, the full variable domain is SQTIHQWPATLVQPVGSPLSLECTVEGTSNPNLYWYRQAAGRGLQLLFYSVGIGQISSEVPQNLSASRPQDRQFILSSKKLLLSDSGFYLCAWTENTGELFFGEGSRLTVL.

The chain carries TRBV2 and TRBJ2-4; D gene unclear. CDR1 and CDR2 from the germline V gene are SNHLY and FYNNEI. This CDR3 is 14 amino acids long. V lost 2 bases and J lost 0, with 5 bases in between. The CDR3 region has the DNA TGTGCCAGCAGTGAAACAGTAGCCAAAAACATTCAGTACTTC. Translating it yields CASSETVAKNIQYF.

V and J are TRBV7-9 and TRBJ2-3; D gene uncertain. Trimming left V 4 bases short and J 3 bases short, with 8 bases between. This CDR3 has 13 amino acids. Germline assignment: CDR1 SEHNR and CDR2 FQNEAQ (reference sequence). The DNA for the CDR3 is TGTGCCAGCAGCTCCAGAACAACAGATACGCAGTATTTT. Its translation is CASSSRTTDTQYF. Full variable domain (outside the CDR3, taken from reference TRBV7-9 and TRBJ2-3): DTGVSQNPRHKITKRGQNVTFRCDPISEHNRLYWYRQTLGQGPEFLTYFQNEAQLEKSRLLSDRFSAERPKGSFSTLEIQRTEQGDSAMYLCASSSRTTDTQYFGPGTRLTVL.

The rearrangement joins TRBV3-1 to TRBJ2-3, with D possibly being TRBD2 (6 bases). V was cut by 4 bases and J by 4 bases, with 18 bases left in between. Germline CDR1 reads LGHDT; CDR2 reads YNNKEL (reference sequence). The CDR3 consists of 16 residues. CDR3 sequence reads: CASSPIPLATADTQYF. In nucleotides, the CDR3 is TGTGCCAGCAGCCCGATACCGCTAGCGACTGCAGATACGCAGTATTTT.

This clonotype occurred a few times. This sequence joins TRBV20-1 and TRBJ2-7; 8 positions match TRBD2. V was clipped by 4 bases and J by 0 bases; unmatched bases: 2. This CDR3 region has 13 residues. Germline V gene sequence: CDR1 DFQATT, CDR2 SNEGSKA (reference sequence). Here the CDR3 reads CSATGTSSYEQYF. The CDR3, as DNA: TGCAGTGCTACCGGGACTAGCTCCTACGAGCAGTACTTC.